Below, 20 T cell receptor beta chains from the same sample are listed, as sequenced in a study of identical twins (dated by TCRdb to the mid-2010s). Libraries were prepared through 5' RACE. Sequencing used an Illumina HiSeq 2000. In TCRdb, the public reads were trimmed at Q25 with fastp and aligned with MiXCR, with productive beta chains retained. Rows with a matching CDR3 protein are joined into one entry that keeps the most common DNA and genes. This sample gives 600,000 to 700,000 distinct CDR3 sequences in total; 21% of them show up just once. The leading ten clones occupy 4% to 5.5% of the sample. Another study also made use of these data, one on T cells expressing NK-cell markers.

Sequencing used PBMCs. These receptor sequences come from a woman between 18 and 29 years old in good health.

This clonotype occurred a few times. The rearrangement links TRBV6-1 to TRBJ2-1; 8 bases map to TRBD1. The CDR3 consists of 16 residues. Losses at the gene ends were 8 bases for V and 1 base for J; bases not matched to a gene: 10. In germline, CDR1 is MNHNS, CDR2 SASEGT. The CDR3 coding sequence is TGTGCCAGCCGCAACCCCGGGACAGGTTCCTACAATGAGCAGTTCTTC. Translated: CASRNPGTGSYNEQFF.

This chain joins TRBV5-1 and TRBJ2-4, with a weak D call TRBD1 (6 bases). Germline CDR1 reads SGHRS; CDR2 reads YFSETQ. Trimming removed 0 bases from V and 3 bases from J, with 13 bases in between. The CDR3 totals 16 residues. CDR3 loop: CASSLGSGHIKNIQYF. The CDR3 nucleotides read TGCGCCAGCAGCTTGGGTTCGGGACACATCAAAAACATTCAGTACTTC.

CDR3 bases: TGCAGTGCCCGATACGGTAGTGTAGAGACCCAGTACTTC. Residues: CSARYGSVETQYF. This chain uses TRBV20-1 with TRBJ2-5; D unclear. The ends were cut back, 6 bases at V and 4 bases at J, with 15 bases in the middle. This CDR3 spans 13 amino acids. In germline, CDR1 is DFQATT, CDR2 SNEGSKA (reference sequence).

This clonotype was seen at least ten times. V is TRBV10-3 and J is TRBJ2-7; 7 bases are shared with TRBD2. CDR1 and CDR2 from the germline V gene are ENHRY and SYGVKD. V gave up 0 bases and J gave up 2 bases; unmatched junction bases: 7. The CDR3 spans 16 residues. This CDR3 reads CAISESAGIAAYEQYF. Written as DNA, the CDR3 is TGTGCCATCAGTGAGTCAGCGGGGATCGCTGCCTACGAGCAGTACTTC.

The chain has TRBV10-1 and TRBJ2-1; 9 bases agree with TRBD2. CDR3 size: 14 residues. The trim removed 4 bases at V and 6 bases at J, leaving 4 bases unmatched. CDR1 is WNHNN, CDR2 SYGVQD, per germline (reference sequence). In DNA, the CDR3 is TGCGCCAGCAGTGGACTAGCGGAGCCCAATGAGCAGTTCTTC. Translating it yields CASSGLAEPNEQFF.

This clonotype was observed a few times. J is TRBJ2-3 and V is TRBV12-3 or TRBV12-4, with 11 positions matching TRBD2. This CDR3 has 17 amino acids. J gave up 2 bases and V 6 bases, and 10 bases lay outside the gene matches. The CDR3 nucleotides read TGTGCCAGCAGACCACTTCCGGGACTAGCGGACACAGATACGCAGTATTTT. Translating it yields CASRPLPGLADTDTQYF.

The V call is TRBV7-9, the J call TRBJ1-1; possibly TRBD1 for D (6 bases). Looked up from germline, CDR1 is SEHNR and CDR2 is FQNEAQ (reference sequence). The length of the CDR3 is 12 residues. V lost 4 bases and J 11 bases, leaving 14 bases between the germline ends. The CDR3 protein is CASSSLGAIAFF. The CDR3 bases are TGTGCCAGCAGCTCTCTGGGGGCTATTGCTTTCTTT.

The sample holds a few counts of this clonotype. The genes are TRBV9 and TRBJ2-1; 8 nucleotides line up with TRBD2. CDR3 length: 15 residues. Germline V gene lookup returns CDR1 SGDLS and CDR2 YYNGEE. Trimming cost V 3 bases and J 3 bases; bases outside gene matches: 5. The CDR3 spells CASSAGTRNYNEQFF. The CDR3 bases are TGTGCCAGCAGCGCCGGGACTAGAAACTACAATGAGCAGTTCTTC.

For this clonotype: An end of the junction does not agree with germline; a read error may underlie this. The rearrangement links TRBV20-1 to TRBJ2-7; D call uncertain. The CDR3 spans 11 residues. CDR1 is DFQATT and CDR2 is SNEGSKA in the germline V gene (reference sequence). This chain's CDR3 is CTATQLDEQYF. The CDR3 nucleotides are TGCACTGCTACTCAGTTGGACGAGCAGTACTTC.

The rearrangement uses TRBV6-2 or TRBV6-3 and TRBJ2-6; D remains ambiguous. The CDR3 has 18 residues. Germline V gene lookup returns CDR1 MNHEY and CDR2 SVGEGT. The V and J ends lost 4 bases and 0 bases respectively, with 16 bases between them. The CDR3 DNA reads TGTGCCAGCAGTTCTCGGTGGGGTCCATACTCTGGGGCCAACGTCCTGACTTTC. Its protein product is CASSSRWGPYSGANVLTF.

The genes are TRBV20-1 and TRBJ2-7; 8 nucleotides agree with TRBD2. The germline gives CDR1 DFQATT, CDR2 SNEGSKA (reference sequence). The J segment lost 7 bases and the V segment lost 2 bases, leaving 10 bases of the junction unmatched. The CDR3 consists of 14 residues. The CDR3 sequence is CSARYSGSRSEQYF. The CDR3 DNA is TGCAGTGCTAGATACAGCGGGAGCCGATCGGAGCAGTACTTC.

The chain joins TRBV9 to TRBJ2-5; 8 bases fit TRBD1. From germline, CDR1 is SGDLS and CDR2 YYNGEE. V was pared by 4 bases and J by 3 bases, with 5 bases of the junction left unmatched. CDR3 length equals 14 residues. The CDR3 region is CASSRETGEETQYF. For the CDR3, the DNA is TGTGCCAGCAGCCGCGAGACAGGGGAAGAGACCCAGTACTTC.

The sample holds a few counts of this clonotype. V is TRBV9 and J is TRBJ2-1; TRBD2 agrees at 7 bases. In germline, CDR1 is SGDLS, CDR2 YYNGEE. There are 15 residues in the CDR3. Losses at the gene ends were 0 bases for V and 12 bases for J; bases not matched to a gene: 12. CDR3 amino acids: CASSVDGGAGRRQFF. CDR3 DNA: TGTGCCAGCAGCGTAGACGGGGGAGCGGGGAGGCGGCAGTTCTTC.

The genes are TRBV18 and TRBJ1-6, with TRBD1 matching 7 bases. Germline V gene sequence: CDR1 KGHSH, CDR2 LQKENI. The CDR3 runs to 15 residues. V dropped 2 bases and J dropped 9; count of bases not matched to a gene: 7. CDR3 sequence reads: CASSPSDRLASPLHF. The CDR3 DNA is TGTGCCAGCTCACCATCGGACAGGTTAGCTTCACCCCTCCACTTT.

CDR3 in amino acids: CASSPIVGLAGGPSYNEQFF. The DNA for the CDR3 is TGTGCCAGCAGCCCGATCGTGGGACTAGCGGGAGGACCCTCCTACAATGAGCAGTTCTTC. V and J are TRBV11-1 and TRBJ2-1, with 15 bases matching TRBD2. With V trimmed by 5 bases and J by 0 bases, 11 bases remained unmatched. Germline V gives CDR1 SGHAT, CDR2 FQDESV (reference sequence). There are 20 residues in the CDR3.

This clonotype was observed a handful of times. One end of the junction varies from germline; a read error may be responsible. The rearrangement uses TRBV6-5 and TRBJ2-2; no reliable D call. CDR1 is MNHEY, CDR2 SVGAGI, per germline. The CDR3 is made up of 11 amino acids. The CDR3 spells CATSTAGELFF. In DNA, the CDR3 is TGTGCCACCAGTACGGCCGGGGAGCTGTTTTTT.

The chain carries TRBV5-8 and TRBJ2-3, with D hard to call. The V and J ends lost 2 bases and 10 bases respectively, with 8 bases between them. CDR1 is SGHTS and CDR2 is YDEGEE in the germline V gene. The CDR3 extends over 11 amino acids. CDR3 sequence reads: CASSLNLAQYF. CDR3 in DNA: TGTGCCAGCAGCTTAAATCTGGCGCAGTATTTT.

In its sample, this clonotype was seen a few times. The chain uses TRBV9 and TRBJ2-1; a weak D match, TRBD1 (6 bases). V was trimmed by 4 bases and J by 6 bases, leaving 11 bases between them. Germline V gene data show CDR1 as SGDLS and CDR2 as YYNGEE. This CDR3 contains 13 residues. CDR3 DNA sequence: TGTGCCAGCAGCAGGTCAGGGGCCAATGAGCAGTTCTTC. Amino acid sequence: CASSRSGANEQFF.

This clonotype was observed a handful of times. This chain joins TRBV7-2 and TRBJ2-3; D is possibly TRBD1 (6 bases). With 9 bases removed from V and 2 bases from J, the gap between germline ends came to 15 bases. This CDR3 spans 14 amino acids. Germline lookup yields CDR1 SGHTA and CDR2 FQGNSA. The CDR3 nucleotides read TGTGCCAGTTTACAACAGGGAAACACAGATACGCAGTATTTT. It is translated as CASLQQGNTDTQYF.

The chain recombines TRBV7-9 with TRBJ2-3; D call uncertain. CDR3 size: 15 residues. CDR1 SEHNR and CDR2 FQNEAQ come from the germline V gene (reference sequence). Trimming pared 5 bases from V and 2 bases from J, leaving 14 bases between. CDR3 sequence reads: CASSPIRPTTDTQYF. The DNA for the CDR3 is TGTGCCAGCAGCCCCATCAGGCCGACCACAGATACGCAGTATTTT.